The 3 T cell receptor beta chains below were found in one sample sequenced in a study of blood T cells in healthy people across ages. Using a J-beta primer mix together with a sample-barcoded 5' primer, a second PCR was run for roughly 7 to 12 cycles. TCRdb recomputed calls from the 5' RACE reads with MiXCR, one row per CDR3 protein. The table lists just over 1 million distinct CDR3 sequences, more than 40% of them singletons. The sequenced sample was blood. These TCRs come from a woman aged 60-70 years in good health.

This clonotype was found a few times. This chain connects TRBV20-1 to TRBJ2-2, with 9 bases aligning to TRBD1. V was clipped by 4 bases and J by 6 bases; unmatched bases: 9. Germline values: CDR1 DFQATT, CDR2 SNEGSKA (reference sequence). CDR3 length equals 15 residues. The CDR3 reads CSATPQGAVPGELFF. For the CDR3, the DNA is TGCAGTGCTACCCCACAGGGGGCGGTTCCCGGGGAGCTGTTTTTT.

V gene TRBV7-9 combines with J gene TRBJ2-6; possible D gene TRBD1, 6 bases. Germline lookup yields CDR1 SEHNR and CDR2 FQNEAQ (reference sequence). Trimming took off 2 bases at V and 0 bases at J, with 20 bases between the two ends. The CDR3 contains 20 residues. The CDR3 bases are TGTGCCAGCAGCTTAAGGCTCGCACGGGACATCGTCTCTGGGGCCAACGTCCTGACTTTC. This encodes CASSLRLARDIVSGANVLTF.

This sequence joins TRBV6-2 or TRBV6-3 and TRBJ2-4, with 8 bases that match TRBD2. The better agreement between TRBJ2-7 and the DNA end casts doubt on the J call. The CDR3 has 17 amino acids. CDR1 and CDR2 (germline): MNHEY, SVGEGT. CDR3 loop: CASSYSSASGLTYEQYF. The CDR3 nucleotides read TGTGCCAGCAGTTACTCGAGTGCTAGCGGGCTAACCTACGAGCAGTACTTC.